Shown below are 14 T cell receptor beta chains from a single sample sequenced in a study of breast tumors, draining lymph nodes, adjacent tissues (dated by TCRdb to the mid-2010s). The lymph node samples were taken from the axillary draining lymph nodes of breast cancer patients. The library was produced with multiplex PCR. TCRdb names Illumina HiSeq 2000 as the instrument used. TCRdb trimmed the raw reads at Q25, called clones with MiXCR and kept productive beta chains. Rows merge per CDR3 protein into single entries with the most common DNA and genes. The sample includes about 140,000 distinct CDR3 sequences, with less than 35% observed a single time. The ten largest account for about 2.3% of the sample. Sample: axillary lymph node tissue. The receptors derive from a female donor with breast cancer. Some clones in this sample may be carry-over from other donors' samples.

This clonotype was detected many times. The rearrangement links TRBV10-3 to TRBJ2-1; D possibly corresponds to TRBD2 (6 bases). V gave up 10 bases and J gave up 7 bases, with 20 bases separating them. CDR3 size: 14 residues. Germline CDR1 ENHRY, CDR2 SYGVKD. The CDR3: CATADWRAGNEQFF. The CDR3 DNA is TGTGCCACCGCGGACTGGAGGGCGGGTAATGAGCAGTTCTTC.

This chain uses TRBV11-2 with TRBJ2-1; TRBD2 matches 7 bases. CDR1 and CDR2 (germline): SGHAT, FQNNGV. The trim removed 5 bases at V and 5 bases at J, leaving 21 bases unmatched. The CDR3 runs to 19 residues. Here the CDR3 DNA reads TGTGCCAGCAGCCCCTCCGGGTTATCAGCGGGACCTCCCAACAATGAGCAGTTCTTC. It translates to CASSPSGLSAGPPNNEQFF. The entire variable domain, with the rest obtained from reference TRBV11-2 and TRBJ2-1, is as follows: EAGVAQSPRYKIIEKRQSVAFWCNPISGHATLYWYQQILGQGPKLLIQFQNNGVVDDSQLPKDRFSAERLKGVDSTLKIQPAKLEDSAVYLCASSPSGLSAGPPNNEQFFGPGTRLTVL.

This clonotype was observed at least ten times. The CDR3 region has the DNA TGTGCCAGCCTTCGGACAGCGGGCAATCAGCCCCAGCATTTT. This encodes CASLRTAGNQPQHF. V and J are TRBV6-1 and TRBJ1-5, with D tentatively TRBD1 (6 bases). This CDR3 comprises 14 residues. Trimming stripped 8 bases from V and 2 bases from J, with 13 bases between. Germline V gene data show CDR1 as MNHNS and CDR2 as SASEGT.

This clonotype was seen ten or more times. The chain couples TRBV11-2 to TRBJ2-7; possibly TRBD1 for D (6 bases). The CDR3 totals 13 residues. V was shortened by 5 bases and J by 8 bases, with 16 bases between the two germline ends. Per germline, CDR1 SGHAT and CDR2 FQNNGV. The DNA for the CDR3 is TGTGCCAGCAGCCAGGGGACATTCGCCCAGCAGTACTTC. This sequence encodes CASSQGTFAQQYF.

For this clonotype: A read error is likely, as this CDR3 ends without the conserved phenylalanine or tryptophan. The genes are TRBV10-3 and TRBJ2-5, with TRBD2 identical over 10 bases. Per the germline V gene, CDR1 is ENHRY and CDR2 is SYGVKD. This CDR3 contains 16 residues. CDR3 region: CAISEGLAGGQEAQYL. As DNA, the CDR3 is TGTGCCATCAGTGAGGGGTTAGCGGGGGGTCAAGAGGCCCAGTACCTC.

This chain joins TRBV28 and TRBJ2-3; possibly TRBD1 or TRBD2 for D (6 bases each). The CDR3 consists of 19 residues. Germline-derived CDR1 and CDR2 are MDHEN and SYDVKM. V was cut by 1 base and J by 0 bases, with 20 bases left in between. The CDR3 is CASSLYGGLTAASTDTQYF. The DNA for the CDR3 is TGTGCCAGCAGTTTATATGGGGGGCTGACCGCGGCTAGCACAGATACGCAGTATTTT.

This clonotype was detected ten times or more. The chain is built from TRBV20-1 and TRBJ2-3; 8 bases map to TRBD1. V was clipped by 7 bases and J by 2 bases; unmatched bases: 11. Germline-derived CDR1 and CDR2 are DFQATT and SNEGSKA (reference sequence). The CDR3 consists of 15 residues. In DNA form, the CDR3 reads TGCAGTGGCGTGCGGGACAGGTTTAACACAGATACGCAGTATTTT. Translation: CSGVRDRFNTDTQYF.

Notes on this clonotype: This may arise from a read error, as a much more abundant clone is one base away. The CDR3 does not close with the conserved phenylalanine or tryptophan, likely indicating a read error. This chain joins TRBV19 and TRBJ2-3; 10 bases fit TRBD2. The V segment lost 3 bases and the J segment 2 bases; nucleotides outside the gene matches: 5. Germline CDR1 reads LNHDA; CDR2 reads SQIVND (reference sequence). This CDR3 spans 16 amino acids. The CDR3 DNA sequence: TGTGCCAGTAGTATGCCAGCGGGGGGGATCACAGATACGCAGTATTCT. Translating gives CASSMPAGGITDTQYS.

A remark on this clonotype: A read error may be the cause here, since a much bigger clone is one base away. The final CDR3 position lacks the conserved phenylalanine or tryptophan, pointing to a likely read error. V is TRBV6-6 and J is TRBJ2-2; tentative D call: TRBD2 (7 bases). Trimming stripped 6 bases from V and 9 bases from J, with 14 bases between. Germline CDR1 reads MNHNY; CDR2 reads SVGAGI (reference sequence). This CDR3 spans 13 amino acids. The CDR3 DNA follows: TGTGCCAGCAGCCTCGGGCGGGGGCGGGAGCTGTTTTCT. Its translation: CASSLGRGRELFS.

At least ten counts were recorded for this clonotype. The V and J genes are TRBV5-1 and TRBJ2-1; TRBD2 matches 9 bases. Germline lookup yields CDR1 SGHRS and CDR2 YFSETQ. The CDR3 runs to 14 residues. V shed 4 bases, J shed 8 bases, and the junction held 7 bases outside the gene matches. CDR3 residues: CASSLSSGDDEQFF. The DNA of the CDR3 is TGCGCCAGCAGCCTGTCTAGCGGGGACGATGAGCAGTTCTTC.

This clonotype was seen many times. This chain connects TRBV20-1 to TRBJ1-5; 7 nucleotides align to TRBD1. The CDR3 is 15 amino acids. Germline CDR1 reads DFQATT; CDR2 reads SNEGSKA (reference sequence). Losses at the gene ends were 0 bases for V and 7 bases for J; bases not matched to a gene: 9. CDR3 amino acids: CSARDRDRPPQPQHF. In DNA form, the CDR3 reads TGCAGTGCTAGAGATAGGGACAGACCACCCCAGCCCCAGCATTTT.

This clonotype was detected a few times. Just one base apart from a much larger clone, this may be a read error. The rearrangement uses TRBV7-9 and TRBJ2-5, with D maybe TRBD1 (6 bases). The germline V gene has CDR1 SEHNR and CDR2 FQNEAQ (reference sequence). There are 15 residues in the CDR3. The CDR3 loop is CASSLAQGSTGTQHF. The CDR3 DNA reads TGTGCCAGCAGCTTAGCTCAGGGTTCCACAGGGACCCAGCACTTC. Drawing the rest from reference TRBV7-9 and TRBJ2-5, the complete variable domain is DTGVSQNPRHKITKRGQNVTFRCDPISEHNRLYWYRQTLGQGPEFLTYFQNEAQLEKSRLLSDRFSAERPKGSFSTLEIQRTEQGDSAMYLCASSLAQGSTGTQHFGPGTRLLVL.

This clonotype has at least ten counts. The rearrangement joins TRBV20-1 to TRBJ2-3, with D possibly matching TRBD2 (6 bases). This CDR3 has 12 residues. The V and J ends lost 1 base and 8 bases respectively, with 10 bases between them. Germline assignment: CDR1 DFQATT and CDR2 SNEGSKA (reference sequence). The CDR3 sequence is CSARVGEVTQYF. CDR3 sequence (DNA): TGCAGTGCTAGAGTAGGGGAGGTTACGCAGTATTTT.

The CDR3 DNA reads as TGTGCCAGCACCAAGGGACGGAATAATGAAAAACTGTTTTTT. This encodes CASTKGRNNEKLFF. J is TRBJ1-4 and V is TRBV12-3 or TRBV12-4, with D maybe TRBD1 (5 bases). Trimming shortened V by 7 bases and J by 4 bases, and 13 bases separated the two germline ends. The CDR3 length is 14 residues.